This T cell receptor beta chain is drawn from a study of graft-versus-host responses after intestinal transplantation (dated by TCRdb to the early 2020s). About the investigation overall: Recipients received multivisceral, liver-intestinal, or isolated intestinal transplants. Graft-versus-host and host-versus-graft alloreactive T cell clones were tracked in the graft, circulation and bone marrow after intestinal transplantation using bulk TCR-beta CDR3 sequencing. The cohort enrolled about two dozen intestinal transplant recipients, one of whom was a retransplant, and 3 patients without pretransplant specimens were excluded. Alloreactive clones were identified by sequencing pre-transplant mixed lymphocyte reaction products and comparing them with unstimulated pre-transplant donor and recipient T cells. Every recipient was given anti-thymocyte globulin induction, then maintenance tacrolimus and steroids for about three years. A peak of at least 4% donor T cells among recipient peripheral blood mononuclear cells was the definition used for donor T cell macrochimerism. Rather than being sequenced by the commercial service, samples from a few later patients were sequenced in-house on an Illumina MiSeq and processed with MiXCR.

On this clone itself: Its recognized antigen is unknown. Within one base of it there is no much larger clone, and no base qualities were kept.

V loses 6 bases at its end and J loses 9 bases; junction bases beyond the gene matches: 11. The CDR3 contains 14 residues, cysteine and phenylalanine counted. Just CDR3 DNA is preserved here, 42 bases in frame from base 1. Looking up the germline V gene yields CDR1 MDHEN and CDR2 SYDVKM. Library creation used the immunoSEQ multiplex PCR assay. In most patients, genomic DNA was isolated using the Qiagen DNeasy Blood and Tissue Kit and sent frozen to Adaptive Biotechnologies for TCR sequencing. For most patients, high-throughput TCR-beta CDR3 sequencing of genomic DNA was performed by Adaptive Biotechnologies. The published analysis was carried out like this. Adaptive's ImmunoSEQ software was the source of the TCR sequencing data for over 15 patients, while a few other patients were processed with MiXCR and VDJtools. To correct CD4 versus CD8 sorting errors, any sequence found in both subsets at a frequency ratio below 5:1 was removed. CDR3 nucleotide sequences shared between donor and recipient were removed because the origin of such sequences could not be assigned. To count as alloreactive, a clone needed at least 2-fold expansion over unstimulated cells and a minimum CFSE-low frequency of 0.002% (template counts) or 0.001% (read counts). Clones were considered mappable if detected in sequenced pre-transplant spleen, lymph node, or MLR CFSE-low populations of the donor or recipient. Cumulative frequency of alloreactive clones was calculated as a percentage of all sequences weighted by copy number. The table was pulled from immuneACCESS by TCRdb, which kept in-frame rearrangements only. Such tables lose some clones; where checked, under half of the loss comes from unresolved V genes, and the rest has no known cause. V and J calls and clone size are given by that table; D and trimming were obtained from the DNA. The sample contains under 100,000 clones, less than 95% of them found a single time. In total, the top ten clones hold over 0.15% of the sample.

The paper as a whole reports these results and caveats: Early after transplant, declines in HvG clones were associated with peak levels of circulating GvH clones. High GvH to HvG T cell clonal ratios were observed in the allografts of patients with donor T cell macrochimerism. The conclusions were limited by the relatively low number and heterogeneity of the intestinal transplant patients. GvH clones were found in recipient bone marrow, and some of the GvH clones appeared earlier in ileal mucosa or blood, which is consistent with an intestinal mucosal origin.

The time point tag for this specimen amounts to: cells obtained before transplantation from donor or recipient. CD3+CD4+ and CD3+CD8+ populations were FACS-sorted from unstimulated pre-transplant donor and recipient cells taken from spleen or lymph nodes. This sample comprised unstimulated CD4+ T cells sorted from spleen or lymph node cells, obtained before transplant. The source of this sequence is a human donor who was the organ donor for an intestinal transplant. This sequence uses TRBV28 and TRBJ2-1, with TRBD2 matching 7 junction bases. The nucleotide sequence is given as TGTGCCAGCAGGGGCGGGGGTTCGGATATTGAGCAGTTCTTC. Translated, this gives CASRGGGSDIEQFF.